Sequencing of this T cell receptor (beta chain) was carried out in a study of PD-1 blockade in mismatch repair-deficient tumors. Study context: All were previously treated, progressing patients with eleven to twelve mismatch repair-deficient cancer types. Whole-study results and caveats: Tumor-resident clones, often absent from pretreatment blood, expanded after pembrolizumab and then contracted.

Libraries were prepared by immunoSEQ multiplex PCR; TCRdb keeps only in-frame clonotypes and omits some of them. The table shows about 120,000 clones, with 86% occurring only once. All patients were mismatch repair deficient, assessed by either PCR or immunohistochemistry. TCRs were sequenced from a few patients responding to pembrolizumab. Comments on this clone: Its antigen is still unknown.

Trimming took 0 bases from V and 6 from J, leaving 11 bases between them. The length of the CDR3 is 14 residues. CDR1 MNHNS and CDR2 SASEGT come from the germline V gene. The input for sequencing was peripheral blood, taken 44 weeks after starting pembrolizumab. This chain joins TRBV6-1 and TRBJ2-5, with a possible D match to TRBD2 (5 bases). This receptor was obtained from an adult with mismatch repair-deficient cancer. CDR3: CASSEAGVRKTQYF. The CDR3 nucleotides read TGTGCCAGCAGTGAAGCGGGAGTGAGGAAGACCCAGTACTTC.